Sequencing of this T cell receptor beta chain was carried out in a study of PD-1 blockade in classical Hodgkin lymphoma. In the study overall: Each patient was given nivolumab 3 mg/kg through a vein every 2 weeks. The study, taken as a whole, reports: Reasons behind the repertoire differences stay unclear, perhaps disease activity or earlier therapy. TCR diversity rose significantly by C4D1 in CD4+ but not CD8+ cells.

This CDR3 has 14 amino acids. The germline gives CDR1 LNHDA, CDR2 SQIVND (reference sequence). V gave up 1 base and J gave up 5 bases; unmatched junction bases: 4. Remarks on this clone: Its antigen remains unidentified.

The table came from immunoSEQ multiplex PCR; TCRdb's copy has only in-frame clones and leaves some out. The sample carries some 62,000 clones, 88% recorded once. Exposure to brentuximab vedotin varied, and each patient had relapsed following autologous stem cell transplantation. Relapsed/refractory classical Hodgkin lymphoma patients had complete, partial or progressive responses. The source is a human donor with classical Hodgkin lymphoma. The chain joins TRBV19 to TRBJ1-1; TRBD1 aligns across 7 bases. Sequenced material: peripheral blood mononuclear cells (PBMCs), taken at baseline. The CDR3 DNA reads TGTGCCAGTAGTATAGGACAGGGATGGACTGAAGCTTTCTTT. This translates into CASSIGQGWTEAFF.